The 20 T cell receptor beta chains below all came from one sample that was sequenced in a study of beta chain features in type 1 diabetes. Broader study findings: For Type 1 diabetes patients, all four CD4+ subsets carried TCRB CDR3s that were moderately but significantly shorter.

Sequenced material consisted of expressed TCRB transcripts (all of the isolated RNA was reverse transcribed). Produced via immunoSEQ multiplex PCR; TCRdb's table is partial and in-frame only. The table includes approximately 150,000 clones, 9% detected once. These TCRs are of unknown antigen specificity. The sample taken for sequencing was central memory CD4+ T cells from blood. These TCRs come from a man aged 25-45 years with type 1 diabetes.

This clone has a handful of counts. The J gene is TRBJ2-7, the V gene TRBV7-8; D unclear. The V gene lost 2 bases and the J gene lost 1 base, with 9 bases spanning the gap. Germline V CDR1 and CDR2: SGHVS, FQNEAQ. This CDR3 comprises 14 residues. The CDR3 region has the DNA TGTGCCAGCAGCTTACCCAGAATATCCTACGAGCAGTACTTC. Encoded protein: CASSLPRISYEQYF.

V is TRBV4-3 and J is TRBJ2-5; 10 bases are shared with TRBD1. The junction had 14 bases not matched to a gene; V was cut back by 4 bases and J by 9 bases. The V gene's germline CDR1 is LGHNA and CDR2 YSLEER. The CDR3 covers 16 residues. CDR3 residues: CASSLSYRDRGSAQYF. Here the CDR3 DNA reads TGCGCCAGCAGCCTGTCTTACCGGGACAGGGGCTCGGCCCAGTACTTC.

The chain uses TRBV29-1 and TRBJ2-3, with 7 nucleotides matching TRBD2. CDR1 is SQVTM and CDR2 is ANQGSEA in the germline V gene. Trimming removed 3 bases from V and 5 bases from J; junction bases left unmatched: 5. CDR3 length equals 13 residues. The CDR3 region is CSVERGMGDTQYF. CDR3 bases: TGCAGCGTTGAGCGGGGGATGGGAGATACGCAGTATTTT.

This clone has just a few counts. The chain recombines TRBV30 with TRBJ2-2, with a possible D match to TRBD1 (7 bases). V lost 7 bases to trimming and J lost 2 bases, with 17 bases between them. The CDR3 consists of 15 residues. CDR1 and CDR2 from the germline V gene are GTSNPN and SVGIG (reference sequence). This chain's CDR3 is CASSRGAFNTGELFF. The CDR3 bases are TGTGCCTCCTCCAGGGGGGCGTTTAACACCGGGGAGCTGTTTTTT.

This clone turned up a few times. The chain has TRBV30 and TRBJ1-1; D is perhaps TRBD1 (5 bases). Trimming removed 2 bases at V and 7 bases at J, with 14 bases between. Germline assignment: CDR1 GTSNPN and CDR2 SVGIG (reference sequence). The CDR3 is made up of 13 amino acids. The CDR3 DNA is TGTGCCTGGAGTAGCTCAGGGTGGAGTGAAGCTTTCTTT. Amino acid sequence: CAWSSSGWSEAFF.

V usage is TRBV7-3 and J usage is TRBJ1-2; 9 bases are shared with TRBD1. V lost 1 base, J lost 8 bases, and 5 bases stayed unmatched. This CDR3 has 14 residues. Germline V gives CDR1 SGHTA, CDR2 FQGTGA. The CDR3 DNA reads TGTGCCAGCAGCTTAAGTAGAGGACAGGGGGGCTACACCTTC. Its translation is CASSLSRGQGGYTF.

This clone was counted only a few times. J is TRBJ1-6 and V is TRBV30; TRBD1 might be the D (5 bases). This CDR3 contains 16 residues. The germline V and J ends were trimmed by 0 bases and 5 bases, with 14 bases remaining between them. The germline V gene encodes CDR1 GTSNPN and CDR2 SVGIG (reference sequence). The CDR3, as DNA: TGTGCCTGGAGTGTATCTAGGGGATACGATAATTCACCCCTCCACTTT. Amino acids: CAWSVSRGYDNSPLHF.

This clone was found a few times. The rearrangement joins TRBV6-6 to TRBJ2-1; D possibly corresponds to TRBD1 (5 bases). Germline CDR1 reads MNHNY; CDR2 reads SVGAGI (reference sequence). Deletions cut 8 bases from V and 4 bases from J, with 15 bases between. The CDR3 loop spans 14 amino acids. CDR3 coding DNA: TGTGCCAGCTGCTCCGGGCAGGGTTACAATGAGCAGTTCTTC. The encoded protein is CASCSGQGYNEQFF.

Only a few counts were recorded for this clone. The chain recombines TRBV28 with TRBJ2-7; D is unclear. This CDR3 has 11 amino acids. The germline V gene has CDR1 MDHEN and CDR2 SYDVKM. V was trimmed by 5 bases and J by 4 bases, leaving 6 bases between them. The CDR3: CASSAQYEQYF. Here the CDR3 DNA reads TGTGCCAGCAGTGCCCAGTACGAGCAGTACTTC.

This clone was picked up a small number of times. The chain joins TRBV30 to TRBJ1-4; TRBD1 might be the D (6 bases). Per the germline V gene, CDR1 is GTSNPN and CDR2 is SVGIG (reference sequence). V shed 1 base and J shed 2 bases, with 14 bases lying between them. The length of the CDR3 is 16 residues. This chain's CDR3 is CAWSGGRGRTNEKLFF. CDR3 DNA: TGTGCCTGGAGTGGGGGCAGGGGTCGGACTAATGAAAAACTGTTTTTT.

This clone was seen only a few times. The J gene is TRBJ1-5, the V gene TRBV28; D remains ambiguous. CDR3 length: 14 amino acids. V shed 2 bases and J shed 7 bases, with 12 bases lying between them. Germline V lookup: CDR1 MDHEN, CDR2 SYDVKM. The CDR3 reads CASSLALLRQPQHF. The CDR3 nucleotides are TGTGCCAGCAGTTTAGCCCTACTCCGGCAGCCCCAGCATTTT.

This clone was observed a handful of times. This chain connects TRBV7-2 to TRBJ2-5; perhaps TRBD2 as D (6 bases). Germline V gives CDR1 SGHTA, CDR2 FQGNSA. The CDR3 has 13 amino acids. V was clipped by 1 base and J by 5 bases, with 8 bases between them. The CDR3 protein is CASSLVREETQYF. The CDR3 nucleotides read TGTGCCAGCAGCTTAGTTCGGGAGGAGACCCAGTACTTC.

V gene TRBV18 combines with J gene TRBJ2-5; TRBD1 aligns across 10 bases. CDR1 and CDR2 from the germline V gene are KGHSH and LQKENI. The CDR3 is 14 amino acids. Trimming took 6 bases from V and 5 from J; bases not matched to a gene: 6. CDR3 sequence: CASSSGQGIETQYF. The CDR3 region has the DNA TGTGCCAGCTCCTCGGGACAGGGGATTGAGACCCAGTACTTC.

This clone was recorded a few times. The chain joins TRBV5-1 to TRBJ1-1, with no clear D. Trimming pared 4 bases from V and 0 bases from J, leaving 13 bases between. Germline lookup yields CDR1 SGHRS and CDR2 YFSETQ. The CDR3 covers 15 residues. The CDR3 nucleotides are TGCGCCAGCAGCCCCCGGTCCCTGATGAACACTGAAGCTTTCTTT. As protein: CASSPRSLMNTEAFF.

This clone was observed a few times. The rearrangement links TRBV30 to TRBJ1-6, with no clear D. V lost 8 bases to trimming and J lost 8 bases, with 16 bases between them. CDR3 length: 13 residues. Germline V CDR1 and CDR2: GTSNPN, SVGIG (reference sequence). CDR3 DNA sequence: TGTGCCGGCGGGCAGCACTGGGATTCACCCCTCCACTTT. It translates to CAGGQHWDSPLHF.

Only a few counts were recorded for this clone. V gene TRBV9 combines with J gene TRBJ1-6; the D is unclear. The CDR3 consists of 17 residues. Germline V gene data show CDR1 as SGDLS and CDR2 as YYNGEE. With 4 bases removed from V and 4 bases from J, the gap between germline ends came to 18 bases. CDR3 DNA: TGTGCCAGCAGCCCCGAAGTGAGGCCCGCGTATAATTCACCCCTCCACTTT. This gives the protein CASSPEVRPAYNSPLHF. Using reference TRBV9 and TRBJ1-6 for the parts outside the CDR3, the full variable domain is DSGVTQTPKHLITATGQRVTLRCSPRSGDLSVYWYQQSLDQGLQFLIQYYNGEERAKGNILERFSAQQFPDLHSELNLSSLELGDSALYFCASSPEVRPAYNSPLHFGNGTRLTVT.

The chain is built from TRBV18 and TRBJ1-6; TRBD1 is a possible D gene (5 bases). The CDR3 sequence is 14 residues long. V lost 5 bases, J lost 10 bases, and 15 bases lay in between. Germline CDR1 KGHSH, CDR2 LQKENI. This CDR3 reads CASSMGGVRSPLHF. The DNA of the CDR3 is TGTGCCAGCTCAATGGGGGGGGTACGGTCACCCCTCCACTTT.

This clone was detected only a few times. CDR3 protein: CASSALAGGPEETQYF. The CDR3 nucleotides read TGTGCCAGCAGTGCTCTAGCGGGGGGGCCGGAGGAGACCCAGTACTTC. V usage is TRBV6-1 and J usage is TRBJ2-5; 12 bases are a match to TRBD2. Germline CDR1 reads MNHNS; CDR2 reads SASEGT. CDR3 length: 16 residues. The junction had 8 bases not matched to a gene; V was cut back by 4 bases and J by 5 bases.

This clone was seen a few times. The gene calls are TRBV7-9 and TRBJ2-1; D not resolved. Germline-derived CDR1 and CDR2 are SEHNR and FQNEAQ (reference sequence). V was cut by 1 base and J by 7 bases, with 8 bases left in between. The CDR3 consists of 13 residues. The DNA for the CDR3 is TGTGCCAGCAGCTTAGAATGGCAAAATGAGCAGTTCTTC. Translation: CASSLEWQNEQFF.

This chain uses TRBV5-4 with TRBJ1-2, with 8 nucleotides matching TRBD1. This CDR3 is 14 amino acids long. The germline CDR1 and CDR2 sequences are SGHNT and YYREEE (reference sequence). V shed 6 bases, J shed 4 bases, and the junction held 8 bases outside the gene matches. CDR3 nucleotides: TGTGCCAGCAACCTCGACAGGGGTGGCTATGGCTACACCTTC. Translation: CASNLDRGGYGYTF.